Presented here are 12 T cell receptor beta chains from one specimen sequenced in a study of blood T cell repertoires in COVID-19 (dated by TCRdb to the early 2020s). Library preparation was by the immunoSEQ multiplex PCR assay. Imported from immuneACCESS, the table was reduced by TCRdb to in-frame sequences with V and J called. These copies leave out some clones; in studies compared against another copy, an unresolved V gene accounts for under half, and the cause of the remainder is not known. This sample holds about 120,000 clones; 88% were observed only once. The top ten hold 3.3% of the sample. The specimen sequenced was peripheral blood. The receptors were sampled from a woman aged 45 to 65 with acute or convalescent COVID-19.

V usage is TRBV19 and J usage is TRBJ1-4, with no clear D. CDR1 LNHDA and CDR2 SQIVND come from the germline V gene (reference sequence). The CDR3 totals 14 residues. Trimming left V 6 bases short and J 8 bases short, with 16 bases between. CDR3 nucleotide sequence: TGTGCCAGTAGCGGAGGCGGCCGTGGGGAAAAACTGTTTTTT. Protein product: CASSGGGRGEKLFF.

The count of this clone is one. The chain links TRBV18 to TRBJ2-5; TRBD1 aligns across 7 bases. J was trimmed by 0 bases and V by 2 bases; bases with no gene match: 0. The CDR3 length is 14 residues. The germline V gene has CDR1 KGHSH and CDR2 LQKENI. The CDR3 DNA is TGTGCCAGCTCACCAGGGACAGACCAAGAGACCCAGTACTTC. It yields the protein CASSPGTDQETQYF.

This clone appeared a single time. The chain uses TRBV19 and TRBJ2-7, with D possibly TRBD2 on 6 matching bases. This CDR3 is 11 amino acids long. Trimming left V 5 bases short and J 8 bases short, with 10 bases between. Germline assignment: CDR1 LNHDA and CDR2 SQIVND (reference sequence). The CDR3: CASSDRGKQYF. The CDR3 nucleotides read TGTGCCAGTAGTGACCGCGGGAAGCAGTACTTC.

CDR3: CASSRVADQETQYF. The CDR3 nucleotides are TGCGCCAGCAGCCGGGTAGCGGACCAAGAGACCCAGTACTTC. V usage is TRBV5-1 and J usage is TRBJ2-5; D perhaps matches TRBD2 (6 bases). Deletions cut 4 bases from V and 0 bases from J, with 10 bases between. CDR1 and CDR2 from the germline V gene are SGHRS and YFSETQ. This CDR3 comprises 14 residues. Full variable domain (remainder filled in from reference TRBV5-1 and TRBJ2-5): KAGVTQTPRYLIKTRGQQVTLSCSPISGHRSVSWYQQTPGQGLQFLFEYFSETQRNKGNFPGRFSGRQFSNSRSEMNVSTLELGDSALYLCASSRVADQETQYFGPGTRLLVL.

The CDR3 nucleotides read TGTGCCAGCAGTTTATCGGGACATCTCAACAATGAGCAGTTCTTC. Its translation: CASSLSGHLNNEQFF. The genes are TRBV28 and TRBJ2-1; TRBD1 might be the D (6 bases). This CDR3 region has 15 residues. Trimming removed 1 base at V and 5 bases at J, with 12 bases between. CDR1 and CDR2 from the germline V gene are MDHEN and SYDVKM.

The V call is TRBV30, the J call TRBJ2-1, with 8 bases aligning to TRBD2. The CDR3 is 15 residues long. Trimming removed 2 bases from V and 8 bases from J; junction bases left unmatched: 11. Germline V CDR1 and CDR2: GTSNPN, SVGIG (reference sequence). In DNA form, the CDR3 reads TGTGCCTGGAGTCCGGCTAGCGGGCTTTTCGATGAGCAGTTCTTC. It yields the protein CAWSPASGLFDEQFF.

The V call is TRBV27, the J call TRBJ2-1; 11 nucleotides line up with TRBD2. Trimming at V came to 1 base and at J to 7 bases, leaving 9 bases not matched to a gene. The CDR3 loop spans 17 amino acids. Germline CDR1 and CDR2: MNHEY and SMNVEV (reference sequence). CDR3 DNA sequence: TGTGCCAGCAGTTTATACCTGCTAGCGGGAGGCCGGAATGAGCAGTTCTTC. This encodes CASSLYLLAGGRNEQFF.

The chain recombines TRBV11-2 with TRBJ2-1, with 7 nucleotides matching TRBD2. V trimming: 5 bases; J trimming: 1 base; junction bases outside the gene matches: 5. CDR3 length: 15 residues. Germline values: CDR1 SGHAT, CDR2 FQNNGV. The CDR3 DNA reads as TGTGCCAGCAGCAATAGCGGGCAGTCCTACAATGAGCAGTTCTTC. Translated: CASSNSGQSYNEQFF.

The genes are TRBV7-9 and TRBJ1-2, with 8 bases aligning to TRBD1. J was trimmed by 0 bases and V by 8 bases; bases with no gene match: 11. Looked up from germline, CDR1 is SEHNR and CDR2 is FQNEAQ (reference sequence). The CDR3 consists of 16 residues. CDR3 in amino acids: CASGLPGQATNYGYTF. CDR3 nucleotides: TGTGCCAGCGGTCTTCCGGGACAGGCGACTAACTATGGCTACACCTTC.

This clone came up a few times. The same CDR3 also results from other DNA sequences found in this sample. V gene TRBV27 combines with J gene TRBJ2-7; D is unresolved. Germline V gene data show CDR1 as MNHEY and CDR2 as SMNVEV (reference sequence). V shed 3 bases and J shed 6 bases, with 12 bases lying between them. The CDR3 totals 13 residues. CDR3 bases: TGTGCCAGCAGTTTTGGTCCTACCGGCGAGCAGTACTTC. Its protein is CASSFGPTGEQYF.

The V call is TRBV6-2 or TRBV6-3, the J call TRBJ1-4; D possibly corresponds to TRBD1 (6 bases). This CDR3 spans 14 amino acids. V lost 3 bases to trimming and J lost 8 bases, with 13 bases between them. CDR1 and CDR2 from the germline V gene are MNHEY and SVGEGT. In nucleotides, the CDR3 is TGTGCCAGCAGTTATGGGGGCATAGGAGAAAAACTGTTTTTT. Its translation: CASSYGGIGEKLFF.

The V call is TRBV6-5, the J call TRBJ2-7; 11 bases are shared with TRBD1. V shed 8 bases, J shed 6 bases, and the junction held 6 bases outside the gene matches. Germline CDR1 MNHEY, CDR2 SVGAGI. The CDR3 has 13 residues. CDR3 protein: CASWDRGKSEQYF. The CDR3 DNA reads TGTGCCAGCTGGGACAGGGGGAAGAGCGAGCAGTACTTC.